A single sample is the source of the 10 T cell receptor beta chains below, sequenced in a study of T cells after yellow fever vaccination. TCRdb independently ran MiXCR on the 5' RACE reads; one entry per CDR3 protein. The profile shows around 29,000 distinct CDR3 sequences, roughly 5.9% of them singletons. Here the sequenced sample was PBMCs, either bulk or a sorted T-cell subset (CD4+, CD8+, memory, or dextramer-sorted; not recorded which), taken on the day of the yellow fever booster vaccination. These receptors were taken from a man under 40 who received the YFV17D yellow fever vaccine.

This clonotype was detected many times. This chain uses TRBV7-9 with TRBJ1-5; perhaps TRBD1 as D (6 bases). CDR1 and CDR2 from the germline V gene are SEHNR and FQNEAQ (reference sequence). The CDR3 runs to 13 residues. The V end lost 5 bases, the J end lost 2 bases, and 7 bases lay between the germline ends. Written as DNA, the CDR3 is TGTGCCAGCAGCCCAGGGGGCAATCAGCCCCAGCATTTT. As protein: CASSPGGNQPQHF.

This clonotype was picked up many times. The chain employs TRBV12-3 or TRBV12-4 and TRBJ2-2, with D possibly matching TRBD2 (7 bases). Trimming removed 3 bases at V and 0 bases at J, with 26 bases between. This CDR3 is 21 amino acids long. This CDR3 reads CASSFVLGGRGRLTNTGELFF. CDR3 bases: TGTGCCAGCAGTTTTGTTTTGGGGGGGCGCGGGCGGCTAACGAACACCGGGGAGCTGTTTTTT.

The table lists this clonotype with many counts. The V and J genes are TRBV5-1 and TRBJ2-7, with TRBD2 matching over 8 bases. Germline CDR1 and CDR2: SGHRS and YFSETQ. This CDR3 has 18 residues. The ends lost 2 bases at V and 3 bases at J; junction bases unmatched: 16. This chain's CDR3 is CASSLGLAGYLRHYEQYF. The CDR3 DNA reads TGCGCCAGCAGCTTAGGCTTAGCGGGATACCTACGTCACTACGAGCAGTACTTC.

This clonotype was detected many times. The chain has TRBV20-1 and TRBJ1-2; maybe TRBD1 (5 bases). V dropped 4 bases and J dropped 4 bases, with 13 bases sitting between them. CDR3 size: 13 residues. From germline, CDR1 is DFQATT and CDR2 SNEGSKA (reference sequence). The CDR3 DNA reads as TGCAGTGCTACCGATCAGGGATCCTATGGCTACACCTTC. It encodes CSATDQGSYGYTF.

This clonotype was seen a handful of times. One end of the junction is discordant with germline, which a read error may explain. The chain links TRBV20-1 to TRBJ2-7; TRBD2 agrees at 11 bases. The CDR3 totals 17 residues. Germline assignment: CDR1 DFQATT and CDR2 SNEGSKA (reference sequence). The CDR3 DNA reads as TGCTGTGCTAGTATACTAGCGGGAGCCCAGGGCGTACACGAGCAGTACTTC. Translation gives CCASILAGAQGVHEQYF.

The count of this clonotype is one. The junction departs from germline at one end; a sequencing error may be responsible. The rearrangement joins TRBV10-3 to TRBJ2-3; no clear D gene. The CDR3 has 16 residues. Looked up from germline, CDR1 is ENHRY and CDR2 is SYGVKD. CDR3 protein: CAISDFFGSSTDTQYF. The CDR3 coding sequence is TGTGCCATCAGTGACTTTTTCGGCAGCAGCACCGATACGCAGTATTTT.

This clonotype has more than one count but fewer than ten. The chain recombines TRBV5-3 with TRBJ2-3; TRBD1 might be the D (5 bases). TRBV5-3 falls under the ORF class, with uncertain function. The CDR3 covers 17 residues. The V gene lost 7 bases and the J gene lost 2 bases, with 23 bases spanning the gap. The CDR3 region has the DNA TGTGCCAGATCGGCCTTCGATGAGACAGCCTTCACAGATACGCAGTATTTT. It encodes CARSAFDETAFTDTQYF.

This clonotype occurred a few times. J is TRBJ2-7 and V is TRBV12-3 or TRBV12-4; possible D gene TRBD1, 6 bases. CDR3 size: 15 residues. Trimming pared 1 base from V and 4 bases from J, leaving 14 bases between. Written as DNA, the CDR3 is TGTGCCAGCAGTTTAGGTTCGGACAGTTCGTACGAGCAGTACTTC. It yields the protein CASSLGSDSSYEQYF.

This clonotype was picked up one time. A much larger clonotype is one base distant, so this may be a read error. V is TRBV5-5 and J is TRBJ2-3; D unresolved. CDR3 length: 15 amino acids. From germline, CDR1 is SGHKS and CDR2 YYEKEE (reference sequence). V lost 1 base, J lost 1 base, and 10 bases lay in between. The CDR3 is CASSLTTKGTDTQYF. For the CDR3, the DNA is TGTGCCAGCAGCTTGACAACCAAAGGCACAGATACGCAGTATTTT.

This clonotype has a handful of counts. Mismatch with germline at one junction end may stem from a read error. The DNA for the CDR3 is TGTGCCAGCAGCGATCATAACCGGGAGCTTTTGGACTTC. This translates into CASSDHNRELLDF. The chain is built from TRBV5-6 and TRBJ2-7; weak D call: TRBD2 (6 bases). Germline CDR1 is SGHDT and CDR2 is YYEEEE. The CDR3 is made up of 13 amino acids.